This is a list of T cell receptor beta chains from one sample in a study of blood T cell repertoires in COVID-19. Repertoires were generated with immunoSEQ multiplex PCR, while TCRdb's copy carries only in-frame clones and drops some. The sample shows over 200,000 clones, around 90% of them seen only once. The source material was peripheral blood. All receptors come from a woman aged 25 to 45 with acute or convalescent COVID-19. Each CDR3 is given with its conserved first and last residue. D genes are given only for firm matches. Some rows have no size entry. The others give once, few or many, or a class for an expanded clone.

j_call d_call clone_size v_call cdr3_aa cdr3_nt
TRBJ2-7 TRBD2 NA TRBV29-1 CSVEATSGTNYEQYF TGCAGCGTTGAGGCGACTAGCGGGACAAACTACGAGCAGTACTTC
TRBJ2-7 NA NA TRBV9 CASSVEGGDTYEQYF TGTGCCAGCAGCGTAGAGGGGGGGGACACCTACGAGCAGTACTTC
TRBJ1-1 TRBD1 NA TRBV6-5 CASSGRGQTEAFF TGTGCCAGCAGCGGAAGGGGGCAGACTGAAGCTTTCTTT
TRBJ1-2 TRBD1 NA TRBV25-1 CASSESGRGHGYTF TGTGCCAGCAGTGAATCTGGCAGGGGGCACGGCTACACCTTC
TRBJ2-3 TRBD2 NA TRBV7-2 CASSLDWLAGRDTDTQYF TGTGCCAGCAGCTTAGATTGGCTAGCGGGGAGGGACACAGATACGCAGTATTTT
TRBJ2-5 TRBD1 NA TRBV5-1 CASSTQGQAAETQYF TGCGCCAGCAGCACCCAGGGACAGGCCGCGGAGACCCAGTACTTC
TRBJ2-1 TRBD2 NA TRBV5-4 CASSLFSGISNEQFF TGTGCCAGCAGCTTGTTTAGCGGGATTTCTAATGAGCAGTTCTTC
TRBJ2-2 TRBD2 NA TRBV5-4 CASSGPPGGAGELFF TGTGCCAGCAGCGGACCTCCGGGGGGTGCCGGGGAGCTGTTTTTT
TRBJ1-1 NA NA TRBV7-9 CASSRDTLSEAFF TGTGCCAGCAGCCGGGACACTCTCTCTGAAGCTTTCTTT
TRBJ2-3 TRBD2 NA TRBV5-4 CASSTGASGGTDTQYF TGTGCCAGCAGCACCGGGGCTAGCGGGGGCACAGATACGCAGTATTTT
TRBJ1-2 TRBD1 NA TRBV6-5 CASSRDRGNGYTF TGTGCCAGCAGTAGGGACAGGGGGAATGGCTACACCTTC
TRBJ2-4 TRBD2 NA TRBV5-4 CASSLGGLAGNIQYF TGTGCCAGCAGCTTGGGGGGACTAGCGGGAAACATTCAGTACTTC
TRBJ2-7 TRBD1 few TRBV27 CASSPSLRGRSYEQYF TGTGCCAGCAGCCCTTCCCTCAGGGGGCGATCCTACGAGCAGTACTTC
TRBJ2-2 NA NA TRBV4-2 CASSQRGGTGELFF TGTGCCAGCAGCCAAAGGGGGGGGACCGGGGAGCTGTTTTTT
TRBJ2-7 NA NA TRBV12-3/TRBV12-4 CASTQATGYEQYF TGTGCCAGCACCCAAGCGACAGGCTACGAGCAGTACTTC
TRBJ2-1 NA NA TRBV5-1 CASSLAASSYNEQFF TGCGCCAGCAGCTTGGCAGCGAGCTCCTACAATGAGCAGTTCTTC
TRBJ2-7 TRBD2 once TRBV29-1 CSVEPSGRYEQYF TGCAGCGTTGAACCTAGCGGGAGATACGAGCAGTACTTC
TRBJ2-1 TRBD2 NA TRBV11-1 CASSFSGSRRANEQFF TGTGCCAGCAGCTTTAGCGGGAGCCGGAGGGCCAATGAGCAGTTCTTC
TRBJ1-2 TRBD1 few TRBV7-8 CASSLGGTGGYGYTF TGTGCCAGCAGCTTAGGTGGGACAGGGGGCTATGGCTACACCTTC
TRBJ2-1 TRBD2 NA TRBV9 CASSAPTGLAFNEQFF TGTGCCAGCAGCGCACCAACGGGACTAGCGTTCAATGAGCAGTTCTTC
TRBJ1-5 TRBD1 once TRBV7-8 CASSLGDRDQPQHF TGTGCCAGCAGCTTAGGGGACAGAGATCAGCCCCAGCATTTT
TRBJ1-1 NA NA TRBV29-1 CSVRRSNTEAFF TGCAGCGTCCGGCGGTCGAACACTGAAGCTTTCTTT
TRBJ2-7 NA NA TRBV7-9 CASSLGPSRPSYEQYF TGTGCCAGCAGCTTAGGTCCTAGCAGGCCCTCCTACGAGCAGTACTTC
TRBJ2-3 TRBD2 NA TRBV9 CASSPLRLATTDTQYF TGTGCCAGCAGCCCACTCCGACTAGCGACAACAGATACGCAGTATTTT
TRBJ2-3 NA NA TRBV5-4 CASSSASRDTDTQYF TGTGCCAGCAGCTCCGCTAGCCGGGACACAGATACGCAGTATTTT
TRBJ2-1 NA NA TRBV7-2 CASSSGDRRDSEQFF TGTGCCAGCAGCTCCGGCGATCGGCGGGATAGCGAGCAGTTCTTC
TRBJ1-5 TRBD1 NA TRBV24-1 CATSDSSGGLGQPQHF TGTGCCACCAGTGATTCGTCAGGGGGCTTGGGTCAGCCCCAGCATTTT
TRBJ1-5 TRBD1 few TRBV27 CASRPRTGYNQPQHF TGTGCCAGCAGGCCGAGGACAGGGTACAATCAGCCCCAGCATTTT
TRBJ2-7 NA few TRBV5-1 CASNGRGTYEQYF TGCGCCAGCAATGGGCGGGGCACCTACGAGCAGTACTTC
TRBJ2-2 NA NA TRBV6-4 CASSDSTSTGELFF TGTGCCAGCAGTGACTCGACTAGCACCGGGGAGCTGTTTTTT
TRBJ2-5 NA NA TRBV4-2 CASSQGGDSRWQETQYF TGTGCCAGCAGCCAAGGCGGGGACTCCCGGTGGCAAGAGACCCAGTACTTC
TRBJ2-7 TRBD2 NA TRBV6-6 CASSYPGTSGTYEQYF TGTGCCAGCAGTTACCCGGGGACTAGCGGAACCTACGAGCAGTACTTC
TRBJ2-3 NA NA TRBV6-5 CASRRRTGGTDTQYF TGTGCCAGCAGACGCCGAACCGGGGGCACAGATACGCAGTATTTT
TRBJ2-7 TRBD1 NA TRBV5-1 CASRPDPGQHYEQYF TGCGCCAGCAGACCGGACCCGGGACAGCACTACGAGCAGTACTTC
TRBJ2-5 NA NA TRBV5-6 CASSWRTPVETQYF TGTGCCAGCAGCTGGAGGACTCCCGTTGAGACCCAGTACTTC
TRBJ2-7 NA NA TRBV6-6 CASSYLGGPYEQYF TGTGCCAGCAGTTACTTGGGGGGACCCTACGAGCAGTACTTC
TRBJ2-1 TRBD2 NA TRBV25-1 CASSPIGGEGYNEQFF TGTGCCAGCAGCCCCATAGGAGGGGAGGGGTACAATGAGCAGTTCTTC
TRBJ1-2 TRBD1 NA TRBV11-2 CASSTGQDFYGYTF TGTGCCAGCAGCACCGGACAGGACTTCTATGGCTACACCTTC
TRBJ2-2 NA NA TRBV6-5 CASNPRKANTGELFF TGTGCCAGCAATCCGAGGAAAGCGAACACCGGGGAGCTGTTTTTT
TRBJ2-3 TRBD2 NA TRBV29-1 CSVDEGGTDTQYF TGCAGCGTTGACGAGGGAGGGACAGATACGCAGTATTTT
TRBJ2-7 TRBD2 NA TRBV6-5 CASSYSGAGASYEQYF TGTGCCAGCAGTTACTCCGGGGCGGGAGCCTCCTACGAGCAGTACTTC